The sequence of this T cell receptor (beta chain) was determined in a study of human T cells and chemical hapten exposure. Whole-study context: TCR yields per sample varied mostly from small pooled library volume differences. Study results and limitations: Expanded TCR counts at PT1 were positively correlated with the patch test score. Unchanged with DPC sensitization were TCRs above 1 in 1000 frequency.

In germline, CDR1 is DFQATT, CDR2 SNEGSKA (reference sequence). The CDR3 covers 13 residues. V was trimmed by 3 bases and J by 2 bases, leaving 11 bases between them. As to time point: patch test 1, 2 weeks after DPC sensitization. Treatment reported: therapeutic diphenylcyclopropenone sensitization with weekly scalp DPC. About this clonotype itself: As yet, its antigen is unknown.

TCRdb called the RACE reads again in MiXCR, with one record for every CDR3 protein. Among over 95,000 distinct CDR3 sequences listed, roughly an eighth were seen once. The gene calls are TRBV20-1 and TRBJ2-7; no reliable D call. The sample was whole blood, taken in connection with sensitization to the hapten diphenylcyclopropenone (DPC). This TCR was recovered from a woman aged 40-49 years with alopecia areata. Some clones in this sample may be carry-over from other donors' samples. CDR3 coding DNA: TGCAGTGCTAGTTGGGGTGCCCCCTACGAGCAGTACTTC. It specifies CSASWGAPYEQYF.